The sequence of this T cell receptor (beta chain) was determined in a study of radiation and T cells in renal cell carcinoma. This CDR3 has 13 residues. The germline CDR1 and CDR2 sequences are MNHNS and SASEGT. V lost 7 bases and J 7 bases, leaving 13 bases between the germline ends. Produced via immunoSEQ multiplex PCR; TCRdb's table is partial and in-frame only. The sample holds around 170,000 clones, about 87% seen once. The time point is: blood 4 weeks post-SBRT, at nephrectomy. As for treatment: 15 Gy SBRT to primary tumor, nephrectomy 4 weeks later. Serial blood draws occurred at baseline and 2 and 4 weeks post-SBRT. Clear cell pathology was present in this patient's renal cell carcinoma.

The TCR originated in a woman aged 50 to 65 with renal cell carcinoma. The chain recombines TRBV6-1 with TRBJ1-4, with no clear D. Sequenced material: blood, taken from a patient whose treatment included radiotherapy and nephrectomy. CDR3 in amino acids: CASIGDASEKLFF. The CDR3 bases are TGTGCCAGCATTGGGGATGCGAGTGAAAAACTGTTTTTT.